One sample yielded the 18 T cell receptor beta chains listed below, sequenced in a study of T-cell memory formation after mild COVID-19. TCRdb used MiXCR to reprocess the 5' RACE reads, holding one entry per CDR3 protein. The data show about 62,000 distinct CDR3 sequences, 9.3% seen once. Sequenced sample: PBMCs or a T cell subset sorted from them (not recorded which). The receptors originated from a man between 18 and 29 years old who had mild COVID-19 (a few samples of this study predate the infection). Cell type and time point are not known.

The V gene is TRBV11-2, the J gene TRBJ2-2; 9 bases are shared with TRBD1. The ends lost 5 bases at V and 2 bases at J; junction bases unmatched: 18. Germline V gene sequence: CDR1 SGHAT, CDR2 FQNNGV. The CDR3 covers 20 residues. CDR3 sequence (DNA): TGTGCCAGCAGCACCATTCCCCGTAGACGACAGGGGGGCAACACCGGGGAGCTGTTTTTT. It yields the protein CASSTIPRRRQGGNTGELFF.

The chain carries TRBV3-1 and TRBJ2-3; 8 nucleotides agree with TRBD2. Germline V gives CDR1 LGHDT, CDR2 YNNKEL (reference sequence). With 4 bases clipped from V and 5 bases from J, the junction kept 14 bases outside the gene matches. The CDR3 is 17 amino acids. The CDR3: CASSPMRGGGPGDTQYF. CDR3 in DNA: TGTGCCAGCAGCCCAATGAGAGGCGGGGGGCCAGGAGATACGCAGTATTTT.

The chain carries TRBV5-1 and TRBJ2-3; TRBD2 matches 10 bases. The CDR3 covers 16 residues. Germline V gene lookup returns CDR1 SGHRS and CDR2 YFSETQ. V gave up 4 bases and J gave up 5 bases; unmatched junction bases: 10. Here the CDR3 reads CASSTSGGAPIDTQYF. The CDR3 region has the DNA TGCGCCAGCAGCACGAGCGGGGGGGCACCGATAGATACGCAGTATTTT.

This clonotype was seen at least ten times. This rearrangement joins TRBV11-3 to TRBJ2-1; D perhaps matches TRBD2 (7 bases). V gave up 3 bases and J gave up 9 bases, with 12 bases separating them. This CDR3 has 13 amino acids. Germline-derived CDR1 and CDR2 are SGHNT and YENEEA. The CDR3 DNA is TGTGCCAGCAGCTTGAACAGGGAGGGTGAGCAGTTCTTC. As protein: CASSLNREGEQFF.

This clonotype was seen many times. The J gene is TRBJ2-1, the V gene TRBV7-2; maybe TRBD2 (7 bases). CDR1 and CDR2 from the germline V gene are SGHTA and FQGNSA. V was shortened by 3 bases and J by 4 bases, with 10 bases between the two germline ends. The CDR3 runs to 14 residues. CDR3 DNA sequence: TGTGCCAGCAGCTTCGGGGGGCTTTACAATGAGCAGTTCTTC. As protein: CASSFGGLYNEQFF.

The chain uses TRBV11-2 and TRBJ2-5; D is perhaps TRBD1 or TRBD2 (5 bases each). Germline V gene sequence: CDR1 SGHAT, CDR2 FQNNGV. Trimming cost V 4 bases and J 3 bases, with 15 bases left between them. The CDR3 loop spans 15 amino acids. The CDR3 sequence is CASSWGPTFKETQYF. As DNA, the CDR3 is TGTGCCAGCAGCTGGGGACCGACCTTCAAAGAGACCCAGTACTTC. Full variable domain (outside the CDR3, taken from reference TRBV11-2 and TRBJ2-5): EAGVAQSPRYKIIEKRQSVAFWCNPISGHATLYWYQQILGQGPKLLIQFQNNGVVDDSQLPKDRFSAERLKGVDSTLKIQPAKLEDSAVYLCASSWGPTFKETQYFGPGTRLLVL.

The chain employs TRBV4-3 and TRBJ2-3; TRBD2 matches at 7 bases. CDR1 is LGHNA, CDR2 YSLEER, per germline. The CDR3 has 15 amino acids. The V and J ends lost 0 bases and 0 bases, in that order; junction bases with no gene match: 0. DNA of the CDR3: TGCGCCAGCAGCCAAGAGGGGGGGAGCACAGATACGCAGTATTTT. Its translation is CASSQEGGSTDTQYF.

The chain couples TRBV11-2 to TRBJ2-1; maybe TRBD2 (5 bases). The germline CDR1 and CDR2 sequences are SGHAT and FQNNGV. The CDR3 is 15 amino acids. Trimming shortened V by 3 bases and J by 1 base, and 10 bases separated the two germline ends. The CDR3 loop reads CASSFPGKSYNEQFF. The DNA of the CDR3 is TGTGCCAGCAGCTTCCCGGGGAAGTCCTACAATGAGCAGTTCTTC.

The chain couples TRBV4-3 to TRBJ1-6; possible D gene TRBD1, 5 bases. Germline CDR1 is LGHNA and CDR2 is YSLEER. The CDR3 runs 18 residues. Trimming took off 4 bases at V and 0 bases at J, with 16 bases between the two ends. The CDR3 loop is CASSLQGHGSSYNSPLHF. The CDR3 DNA reads as TGCGCCAGCAGCCTACAAGGACACGGGAGCTCCTATAATTCACCCCTCCACTTT.

This clonotype is medium-sized in the sample. This chain joins TRBV5-1 and TRBJ2-5; D is unclear. The germline V gene encodes CDR1 SGHRS and CDR2 YFSETQ. With 2 bases removed from V and 5 bases from J, the gap between germline ends came to 4 bases. The CDR3 has 11 amino acids. Here the CDR3 DNA reads TGCGCCAGCAGCTTCGAGGAGACCCAGTACTTC. Amino acids: CASSFEETQYF.

The V call is TRBV6-5, the J call TRBJ1-6; weak D call: TRBD1 (6 bases). Deletions cut 8 bases from V and 8 bases from J, with 10 bases between. This CDR3 has 12 residues. Per germline, CDR1 MNHEY and CDR2 SVGAGI. CDR3 residues: CASGQFDSPLHF. Here the CDR3 DNA reads TGTGCCAGCGGACAGTTCGATTCACCCCTCCACTTT.

Only a few counts were recorded for this clonotype. V usage is TRBV28 and J usage is TRBJ1-2; 7 bases line up with TRBD1. The CDR3 loop spans 14 amino acids. With V trimmed by 3 bases and J by 2 bases, 3 bases remained unmatched. CDR1 MDHEN and CDR2 SYDVKM come from the germline V gene. CDR3 in DNA: TGTGCCAGCAGTTTCCCGGGACAGAACTATGGCTACACCTTC. As protein: CASSFPGQNYGYTF.

Only a few counts were recorded for this clonotype. CDR3 amino acids: CASRMTPQSSYNEQFF. Written as DNA, the CDR3 is TGTGCCAGTAGGATGACTCCCCAGAGCTCCTACAATGAGCAGTTCTTC. This chain links TRBV19 with TRBJ2-1; D unresolved. The CDR3 consists of 16 residues. Germline assignment: CDR1 LNHDA and CDR2 SQIVND (reference sequence). V lost 6 bases and J 0 bases, leaving 15 bases between the germline ends.

The V and J genes are TRBV7-2 and TRBJ2-1, with 16 nucleotides matching TRBD2. Per germline, CDR1 SGHTA and CDR2 FQGNSA. After removal of 6 bases from V and 13 bases from J, the junction contained 12 bases not matched to a gene. The CDR3 spans 16 residues. CDR3 sequence (DNA): TGTGCCAGCAGTCGAACTACCGGGACTAGCGGGGGGGCACAGTTCTTC. Its protein is CASSRTTGTSGGAQFF. The full variable domain, rest sourced from reference TRBV7-2 and TRBJ2-1, is GAGVSQSPSNKVTEKGKDVELRCDPISGHTALYWYRQSLGQGLEFLIYFQGNSAPDKSGLPSDRFSAERTGGSVSTLTIQRTQQEDSAVYLCASSRTTGTSGGAQFFGPGTRLTVL.

The V gene is TRBV7-9, the J gene TRBJ2-1; 9 nucleotides agree with TRBD2. This CDR3 is built from 16 residues. Germline values: CDR1 SEHNR, CDR2 FQNEAQ (reference sequence). Trimming removed 5 bases from V and 5 bases from J; junction bases left unmatched: 10. For the CDR3, the DNA is TGTGCCAGCAGCCGCCATGCGGGGGGGCAGGACAATGAGCAGTTCTTC. Its protein is CASSRHAGGQDNEQFF.

This chain links TRBV18 with TRBJ2-6; D possibly corresponds to TRBD1 (6 bases). V lost 3 bases and J 2 bases, leaving 11 bases between the germline ends. Germline CDR1 and CDR2: KGHSH and LQKENI. The CDR3 length is 16 residues. The CDR3 DNA sequence: TGTGCCAGCTCACCCCAACAGGGCGCTGGGGCCAACGTCCTGACTTTC. Encoded protein: CASSPQQGAGANVLTF.

The J gene is TRBJ2-7, the V gene TRBV5-4, with 9 bases that match TRBD2. The J segment lost 0 bases and the V segment lost 0 bases, leaving 1 base of the junction unmatched. Germline V gives CDR1 SGHNT, CDR2 YYREEE (reference sequence). There are 15 residues in the CDR3. As DNA, the CDR3 is TGTGCCAGCAGCTTGGCAGCGGGGGGCTCCTACGAGCAGTACTTC. Translated, it gives CASSLAAGGSYEQYF.

CDR3 DNA sequence: TGTGCCAGCAGTTTACAGGGAATGGCCAATCAGCCCCAGCATTTT. Amino acids: CASSLQGMANQPQHF. The V and J genes are TRBV12-3 or TRBV12-4 and TRBJ1-5; tentatively, D is TRBD1 (5 bases). Trimming pared 2 bases from V and 3 bases from J, leaving 11 bases between. The CDR3 is made up of 15 amino acids.